This TCR beta chain derives from a study of blood T cell repertoires in COVID-19. The V gene lost 5 bases and the J gene lost 2 bases, with 13 bases spanning the gap. The CDR3 is made up of 14 amino acids. Germline-derived CDR1 and CDR2 are MDHEN and SYDVKM. Measured with immunoSEQ multiplex PCR; TCRdb has only the in-frame clones, and not every one. The data hold 170,000 or so clones, with roughly 86% observed a single time. The sample was peripheral blood. This clonotype was sampled from a man aged 35-49 years with active or convalescent COVID-19. This chain joins TRBV28 and TRBJ2-7; D remains unclear. CDR3 region: CASSEQIQPYEQYF. The CDR3 region has the DNA TGTGCCAGCAGTGAACAGATCCAACCCTACGAGCAGTACTTC.